This entry lists 22 T cell receptor beta chains sequenced from one sample in a study of cytomegalovirus exposure and HLA in healthy donors. The PCR ran on 60 Vbeta and 13 Jbeta primers. Only in-frame clones appear in the TCRdb table, and some are missing; sequencing was by immunoSEQ multiplex PCR. The profile shows around 150,000 clones, 60% to 85% of them singletons. What was sequenced was PBMCs. The receptors stem from a woman in her thirties or forties in good health and CMV-seronegative.

The V gene is TRBV21-1, the J gene TRBJ2-7; the DNA was not used to check the table's D call, TRBD1. TRBV21-1 is a pseudogene. The CDR3 totals 17 residues. The CDR3 nucleotides read TGTGCCAGCAGCAAAGCGCTCGGACAGGGGGTCTCCTACGAGCAGTACTTC. This sequence encodes CASSKALGQGVSYEQYF.

This chain connects TRBV5-1 to TRBJ2-3; 7 bases align to TRBD2. The CDR3 runs to 16 residues. The germline gives CDR1 SGHRS, CDR2 YFSETQ. V was pared by 4 bases and J by 6 bases, with 14 bases of the junction left unmatched. CDR3: CASSPAAGGGSDTQYF. The CDR3 DNA reads TGCGCCAGCAGCCCGGCTGCTGGGGGGGGGTCCGATACGCAGTATTTT.

Only one count was recorded for this clone. The CDR3 reads CASRLRQDPYTGELFF. CDR3 sequence (DNA): TGTGCCAGCAGATTAAGACAGGACCCTTACACCGGGGAGCTGTTTTTT. The chain is built from TRBV2 and TRBJ2-2; D is perhaps TRBD1 (6 bases). The V end lost 6 bases, the J end lost 3 bases, and 17 bases lay between the germline ends. Germline V CDR1 and CDR2: SNHLY, FYNNEI. The CDR3 totals 16 residues.

Worth noting for this clone: This sample includes further DNA sequences coding for the same CDR3. The rearrangement joins TRBV18 to TRBJ2-5, with D possibly matching TRBD2 (6 bases). From germline, CDR1 is KGHSH and CDR2 LQKENI. This CDR3 contains 13 residues. The ends were cut back, 3 bases at V and 4 bases at J, with 9 bases in the middle. CDR3 coding DNA: TGTGCCAGCTCACCTAGGCGGGGAGAGACCCAGTACTTC. It is translated as CASSPRRGETQYF.

This clone was picked up one time. V usage is TRBV5-1 and J usage is TRBJ2-3, with 10 bases matching TRBD2. With V trimmed by 4 bases and J by 3 bases, 2 bases remained unmatched. The CDR3 contains 14 residues. Germline CDR1 and CDR2: SGHRS and YFSETQ. CDR3: CASSPGLATDTQYF. The CDR3 DNA is TGCGCCAGCAGCCCGGGACTAGCGACAGATACGCAGTATTTT. Looking up the rest from reference TRBV5-1 and TRBJ2-3 gives the full variable domain: KAGVTQTPRYLIKTRGQQVTLSCSPISGHRSVSWYQQTPGQGLQFLFEYFSETQRNKGNFPGRFSGRQFSNSRSEMNVSTLELGDSALYLCASSPGLATDTQYFGPGTRLTVL.

This chain uses TRBV5-4 with TRBJ1-5; D gene uncertain. This CDR3 comprises 13 residues. V lost 0 bases and J 8 bases, leaving 9 bases between the germline ends. Germline CDR1 SGHNT, CDR2 YYREEE (reference sequence). The CDR3 nucleotides are TGTGCCAGCAGCTTGGGGGCCGTGGAGCCCCAGCATTTT. It yields the protein CASSLGAVEPQHF.

The chain uses TRBV5-1 and TRBJ1-2; 9 bases map to TRBD1. The CDR3 is 13 residues long. With 7 bases clipped from V and 8 bases from J, the junction kept 9 bases outside the gene matches. Per the germline V gene, CDR1 is SGHRS and CDR2 is YFSETQ. CDR3 nucleotide sequence: TGCGCCAGCGGGACAGGGAGTGAAGAAGGCTACACCTTC. Encoded protein: CASGTGSEEGYTF.

The chain recombines TRBV6-6 with TRBJ1-4; 7 bases map to TRBD1. CDR1 and CDR2 from the germline V gene are MNHNY and SVGAGI (reference sequence). The CDR3 contains 15 residues. J gave up 0 bases and V 10 bases, and 8 bases lay outside the gene matches. The CDR3 here is CATKDQGATNEKLFF. The CDR3 DNA follows: TGTGCCACCAAGGATCAGGGGGCAACTAATGAAAAACTGTTTTTT.

This clone was detected only a few times. The chain recombines TRBV19 with TRBJ1-5; possible D gene TRBD1, 5 bases. The CDR3 totals 14 residues. Trimming cost V 4 bases and J 1 base, with 8 bases left between them. The germline V gene encodes CDR1 LNHDA and CDR2 SQIVND (reference sequence). The CDR3 DNA reads as TGTGCCAGTAGTACCCGACAGAGCAATCAGCCCCAGCATTTT. Protein: CASSTRQSNQPQHF.

The chain couples TRBV4-1 to TRBJ1-5, with D unresolved. Germline lookup yields CDR1 MGHRA and CDR2 YSYEKL. V was trimmed by 0 bases and J by 1 base, leaving 13 bases between them. There are 17 residues in the CDR3. The CDR3 loop reads CASSQEQHLVSNQPQHF. CDR3 nucleotides: TGCGCCAGCAGCCAAGAACAGCACCTGGTAAGCAATCAGCCCCAGCATTTT.

This chain uses TRBV5-1 with TRBJ2-3; 10 positions match TRBD2. The junction had 4 bases not matched to a gene; V was cut back by 1 base and J by 5 bases. CDR1 SGHRS and CDR2 YFSETQ come from the germline V gene. CDR3 length equals 15 residues. CDR3 protein: CASSLRAGGQDTQYF. The CDR3 nucleotides are TGCGCCAGCAGCTTGAGAGCGGGGGGGCAAGATACGCAGTATTTT.

This clone was observed a handful of times. The chain couples TRBV18 to TRBJ1-2, with TRBD1 as a possible D gene (5 bases). The V end lost 5 bases, the J end lost 2 bases, and 9 bases lay between the germline ends. CDR3 length equals 13 residues. The germline gives CDR1 KGHSH, CDR2 LQKENI. Written as DNA, the CDR3 is TGTGCCAGCTCAAATCAGGGAAACTATGGCTACACCTTC. Its translation is CASSNQGNYGYTF.

This chain joins TRBV16 and TRBJ2-6; 9 positions match TRBD1. J lost 0 bases, V lost 4 bases, and 7 bases had no gene match. Per the germline V gene, CDR1 is KGHSY and CDR2 is FQNENV. The CDR3 consists of 18 residues. The CDR3 DNA reads TGTGCCAGCAGCCTCACCGGGACAGGGCTCTCTGGGGCCAACGTCCTGACTTTC. Its protein is CASSLTGTGLSGANVLTF.

The gene calls are TRBV7-8 and TRBJ1-2, with D tentatively TRBD1 (6 bases). Deletions cut 3 bases from V and 2 bases from J, with 7 bases between. Germline CDR1 reads SGHVS; CDR2 reads FQNEAQ. This CDR3 contains 13 residues. Here the CDR3 reads CASSFDRNYGYTF. Written as DNA, the CDR3 is TGTGCCAGCAGCTTCGACAGGAACTATGGCTACACCTTC.

This clone was counted only a few times. The same CDR3 arises from other DNA sequences in this sample as well. The V gene is TRBV7-6, the J gene TRBJ1-5, with no clear D. V gave up 0 bases and J gave up 7 bases, with 7 bases separating them. The CDR3 runs to 13 residues. Germline V gene lookup returns CDR1 SGHVS and CDR2 FNYEAQ. As DNA, the CDR3 is TGTGCCAGCAGCTTAGCCGCGGGACAGCCCCAGCATTTT. Translating gives CASSLAAGQPQHF.

This clone appeared a few times. The V call is TRBV2, the J call TRBJ1-2; 8 bases line up with TRBD1. There are 13 residues in the CDR3. Germline V gives CDR1 SNHLY, CDR2 FYNNEI. The V gene end was trimmed by 6 bases and the J gene end by 8 bases; junction bases not matched to a gene: 8. CDR3 DNA: TGTGCCAGCAGCTACGGGACAGGCTCGGGCTACACCTTC. It is translated as CASSYGTGSGYTF.

In this sample, this clone turned up once. The V gene is TRBV7-9, the J gene TRBJ1-1, with D uncertain. Germline V lookup: CDR1 SEHNR, CDR2 FQNEAQ (reference sequence). The CDR3 loop spans 12 amino acids. Trimming removed 6 bases from V and 6 bases from J, with 11 bases in between. The CDR3 reads CASSFEEPEAFF. The DNA of the CDR3 is TGTGCCAGCAGTTTCGAGGAACCTGAAGCTTTCTTT.

As to this clone: This likely reflects a read error, since a far larger clone is one base away. Other nucleotide sequences in the sample specify the same CDR3. The genes are TRBV5-1 and TRBJ1-2; 7 nucleotides match TRBD1. Germline CDR1 is SGHRS and CDR2 is YFSETQ. V trimming: 4 bases; J trimming: 2 bases; junction bases outside the gene matches: 2. CDR3 length: 13 amino acids. CDR3 residues: CASSPGQNYGYTF. DNA for the CDR3: TGCGCCAGCAGCCCGGGACAGAACTATGGCTACACCTTC.

The chain uses TRBV18 and TRBJ2-7; 8 positions agree with TRBD2. The junction had 5 bases not matched to a gene; V was cut back by 5 bases and J by 2 bases. The CDR3 is 14 amino acids. Germline lookup yields CDR1 KGHSH and CDR2 LQKENI. The CDR3 nucleotides read TGTGCCAGCTCATCGGGACTAGGGACCTACGAGCAGTACTTC. Amino acids: CASSSGLGTYEQYF.

This clone was seen a few times. This rearrangement joins TRBV5-6 to TRBJ2-7; TRBD1 aligns across 7 bases. In germline, CDR1 is SGHDT, CDR2 YYEEEE. J lost 0 bases, V lost 3 bases, and 3 bases had no gene match. There are 14 residues in the CDR3. CDR3 in DNA: TGTGCCAGCAGCTGGGACAGACTCTCCTACGAGCAGTACTTC. This encodes CASSWDRLSYEQYF.

V gene TRBV19 combines with J gene TRBJ1-2; 9 nucleotides align to TRBD1. Trimming removed 6 bases from V and 8 bases from J; junction bases left unmatched: 10. CDR1 is LNHDA, CDR2 SQIVND, per germline (reference sequence). This CDR3 region has 14 residues. CDR3 coding DNA: TGTGCCAGTAGAGGACAGGGGATCGTTGGGGGCTACACCTTC. It specifies CASRGQGIVGGYTF.

J is TRBJ2-7 and V is TRBV28, with D unclear. Germline values: CDR1 MDHEN, CDR2 SYDVKM. Trimming stripped 4 bases from V and 3 bases from J, with 13 bases between. The CDR3 is made up of 14 amino acids. CDR3 residues: CASSSRLGVYEQYF. CDR3 bases: TGTGCCAGCAGTTCCCGCCTCGGTGTCTACGAGCAGTACTTC.